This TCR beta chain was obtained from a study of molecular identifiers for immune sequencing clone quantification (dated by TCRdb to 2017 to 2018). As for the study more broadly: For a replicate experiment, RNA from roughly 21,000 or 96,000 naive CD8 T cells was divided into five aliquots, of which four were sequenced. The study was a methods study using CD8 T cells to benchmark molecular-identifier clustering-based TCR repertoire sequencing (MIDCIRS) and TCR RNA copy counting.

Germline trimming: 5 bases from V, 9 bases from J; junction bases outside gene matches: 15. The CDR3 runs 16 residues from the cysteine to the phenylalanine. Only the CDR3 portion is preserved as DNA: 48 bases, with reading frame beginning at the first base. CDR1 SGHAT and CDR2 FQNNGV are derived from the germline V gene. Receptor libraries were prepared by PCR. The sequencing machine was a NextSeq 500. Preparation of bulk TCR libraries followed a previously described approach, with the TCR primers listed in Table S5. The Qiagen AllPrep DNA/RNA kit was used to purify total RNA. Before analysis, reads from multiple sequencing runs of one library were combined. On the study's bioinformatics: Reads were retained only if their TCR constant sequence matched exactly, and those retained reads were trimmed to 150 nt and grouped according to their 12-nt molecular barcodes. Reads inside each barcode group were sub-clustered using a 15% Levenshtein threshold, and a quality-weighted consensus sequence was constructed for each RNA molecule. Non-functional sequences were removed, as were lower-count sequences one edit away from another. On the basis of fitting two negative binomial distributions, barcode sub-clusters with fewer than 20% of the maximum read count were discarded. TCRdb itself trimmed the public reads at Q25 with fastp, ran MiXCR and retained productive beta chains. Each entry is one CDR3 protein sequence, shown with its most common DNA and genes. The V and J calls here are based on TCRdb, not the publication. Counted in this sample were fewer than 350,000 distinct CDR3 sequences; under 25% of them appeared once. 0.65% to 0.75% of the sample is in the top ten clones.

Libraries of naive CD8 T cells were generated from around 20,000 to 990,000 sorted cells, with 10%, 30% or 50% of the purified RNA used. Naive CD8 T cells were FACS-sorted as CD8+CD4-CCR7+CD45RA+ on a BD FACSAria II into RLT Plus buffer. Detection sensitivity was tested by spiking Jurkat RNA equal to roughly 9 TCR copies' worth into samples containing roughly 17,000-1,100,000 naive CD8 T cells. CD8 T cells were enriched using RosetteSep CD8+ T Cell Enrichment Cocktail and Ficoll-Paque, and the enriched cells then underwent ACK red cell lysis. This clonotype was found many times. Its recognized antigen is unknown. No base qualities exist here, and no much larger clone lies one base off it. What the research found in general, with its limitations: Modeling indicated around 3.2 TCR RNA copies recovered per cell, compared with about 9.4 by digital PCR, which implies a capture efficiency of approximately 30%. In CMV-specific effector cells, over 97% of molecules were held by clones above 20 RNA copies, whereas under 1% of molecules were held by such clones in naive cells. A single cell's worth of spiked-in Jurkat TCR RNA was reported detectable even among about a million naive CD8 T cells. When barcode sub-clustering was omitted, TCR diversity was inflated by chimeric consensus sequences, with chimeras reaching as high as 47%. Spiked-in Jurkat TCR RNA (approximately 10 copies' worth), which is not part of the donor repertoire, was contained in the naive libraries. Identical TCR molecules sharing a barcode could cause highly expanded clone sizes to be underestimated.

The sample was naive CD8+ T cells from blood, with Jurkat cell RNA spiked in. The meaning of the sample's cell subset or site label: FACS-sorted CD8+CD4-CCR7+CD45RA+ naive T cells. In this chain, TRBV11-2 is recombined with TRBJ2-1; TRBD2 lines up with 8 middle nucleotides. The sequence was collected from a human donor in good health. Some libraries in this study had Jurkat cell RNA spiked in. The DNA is TGTGCCAGCAGCCCCCCAGAGGCCGGGAGGGCCGTTGAGCAGTTCTTC. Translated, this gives CASSPPEAGRAVEQFF.